A single sample is the source of the 22 T cell receptor beta chains below, sequenced in a study of blood T cell repertoires in COVID-19. The data were produced by immunoSEQ multiplex PCR, yet TCRdb's version contains in-frame clones alone and is incomplete. The data contain 200,000 or so clones, roughly four fifths of them singletons. The sample consisted of PBMCs or T cells enriched from blood (not recorded which). These TCRs come from a man in his 60s who had recovered from COVID-19.

The gene calls are TRBV19 and TRBJ1-4; 11 bases agree with TRBD1. CDR1 is LNHDA, CDR2 SQIVND, per germline (reference sequence). There are 16 residues in the CDR3. The V and J ends lost 6 bases and 3 bases, in that order; junction bases with no gene match: 6. CDR3 region: CASRDRGPSPNEKLFF. In DNA, the CDR3 is TGTGCCAGTAGGGACAGGGGGCCGTCTCCTAATGAAAAACTGTTTTTT.

The rearrangement links TRBV5-6 to TRBJ2-2; D remains ambiguous. V was trimmed by 3 bases and J by 1 base, leaving 7 bases between them. Germline V gives CDR1 SGHDT, CDR2 YYEEEE. CDR3 size: 14 residues. This CDR3 reads CASSSNRNTGELFF. The CDR3 region has the DNA TGTGCCAGCAGCTCTAACAGGAACACCGGGGAGCTGTTTTTT.

V and J are TRBV7-6 and TRBJ2-5; 11 bases line up with TRBD2. CDR1 and CDR2 from the germline V gene are SGHVS and FNYEAQ. V was clipped by 1 base and J by 1 base; unmatched bases: 2. This CDR3 spans 16 amino acids. This chain's CDR3 is CASSLVLAGAQETQYF. The CDR3 DNA sequence: TGTGCCAGCAGCTTAGTACTAGCGGGGGCCCAAGAGACCCAGTACTTC.

The V and J genes are TRBV10-3 and TRBJ2-1; 9 nucleotides align to TRBD2. From germline, CDR1 is ENHRY and CDR2 SYGVKD. After removal of 4 bases from V and 3 bases from J, the junction contained 4 bases not matched to a gene. The CDR3 sequence is 15 residues long. The CDR3 protein is CAISGAAGGYNEQFF. The CDR3 coding sequence is TGTGCCATCAGTGGGGCAGCGGGGGGCTACAATGAGCAGTTCTTC.

In this sample, this clone turned up a few times. The chain has TRBV3-1 (or the pseudogene TRBV3-2) and TRBJ1-2; D is undetermined. Germline loops: CDR1 LGHDT, CDR2 YNNKEL (reference sequence). This CDR3 comprises 13 residues. V dropped 4 bases and J dropped 4 bases, with 10 bases sitting between them. CDR3 loop: CASSPRLFYGYTF. The CDR3 DNA sequence: TGTGCCAGCAGCCCCAGACTTTTCTATGGCTACACCTTC.

The J gene is TRBJ2-2, the V gene TRBV5-1; 12 bases are shared with TRBD1. V gave up 4 bases and J gave up 4 bases; unmatched junction bases: 5. There are 16 residues in the CDR3. Per germline, CDR1 SGHRS and CDR2 YFSETQ. CDR3 DNA sequence: TGCGCCAGCAGCCGGGGACAGGGGGCGGCCACCGGGGAGCTGTTTTTT. Translating gives CASSRGQGAATGELFF.

V and J are TRBV19 and TRBJ1-2; D perhaps matches TRBD1 (6 bases). Germline V gives CDR1 LNHDA, CDR2 SQIVND (reference sequence). With 6 bases removed from V and 0 bases from J, the gap between germline ends came to 23 bases. The CDR3 has 18 amino acids. The CDR3, as DNA: TGTGCCAGTAGGATCCCAACGGGCAGGGGCGATACTAACTATGGCTACACCTTC. Translating gives CASRIPTGRGDTNYGYTF.

The CDR3 loop is CASSPQTGELFF. The CDR3 region has the DNA TGTGCCAGCAGTCCGCAGACCGGGGAGCTGTTTTTT. V gene TRBV2 combines with J gene TRBJ2-2, with unresolved D. V lost 5 bases, J lost 5 bases, and 6 bases lay in between. The CDR3 is made up of 12 amino acids. CDR1 is SNHLY and CDR2 is FYNNEI in the germline V gene. The full variable domain, in which reference TRBV2 and TRBJ2-2 provide the parts outside the CDR3, is EPEVTQTPSHQVTQMGQEVILRCVPISNHLYFYWYRQILGQKVEFLVSFYNNEISEKSEIFDDQFSVERPDGSNFTLKIRSTKLEDSAMYFCASSPQTGELFFGEGSRLTVL.

The rearrangement joins TRBV2 to TRBJ1-3; 8 bases match TRBD1. The CDR3 consists of 15 residues. CDR1 and CDR2 from the germline V gene are SNHLY and FYNNEI. With 5 bases clipped from V and 0 bases from J, the junction kept 3 bases outside the gene matches. CDR3 nucleotide sequence: TGTGCCAGCAGTCGGGACAGGTCCTCTGGAAACACCATATATTTT. Its translation: CASSRDRSSGNTIYF.

V and J are TRBV3-1 (or the pseudogene TRBV3-2) and TRBJ1-3; the match to TRBD1 covers 8 bases. This CDR3 is built from 17 residues. Trimming removed 3 bases from V and 0 bases from J; junction bases left unmatched: 7. Germline assignment: CDR1 LGHDT and CDR2 YNNKEL (reference sequence). For the CDR3, the DNA is TGTGCCAGCAGCCATATTCAGGGGGCCCGCTCTGGAAACACCATATATTTT. As protein: CASSHIQGARSGNTIYF.

The V call is TRBV27, the J call TRBJ2-1; weak D call: TRBD1 (6 bases). CDR3 length: 16 amino acids. Germline V gene data show CDR1 as MNHEY and CDR2 as SMNVEV (reference sequence). V lost 5 bases and J lost 2, with 16 bases in between. This chain's CDR3 is CASSKSGDKAYNEQFF. In DNA, the CDR3 is TGTGCCAGCAGTAAATCAGGGGATAAGGCCTACAATGAGCAGTTCTTC.

In this sample, this clone turned up once. J is TRBJ2-7 and V is TRBV30; 7 nucleotides line up with TRBD1. CDR1 and CDR2 (germline): GTSNPN, SVGIG (reference sequence). V was pared by 4 bases and J by 9 bases, with 6 bases of the junction left unmatched. CDR3 length: 11 residues. The CDR3: CAWTRGRGQYF. The CDR3, as DNA: TGTGCCTGGACAAGGGGGCGCGGGCAGTACTTC.

This chain uses TRBV19 with TRBJ1-2; TRBD1 matches 9 bases. This CDR3 is built from 14 residues. The germline gives CDR1 LNHDA, CDR2 SQIVND (reference sequence). V was clipped by 0 bases and J by 5 bases; unmatched bases: 1. Here the CDR3 DNA reads TGTGCCAGTAGTATAGACGACAGGGGGTATGGCTACACCTTC. Amino acids: CASSIDDRGYGYTF.

The chain employs TRBV30 and TRBJ1-5; D may be TRBD1 (6 bases). Trimming took off 2 bases at V and 8 bases at J, with 13 bases between the two ends. Germline assignment: CDR1 GTSNPN and CDR2 SVGIG (reference sequence). The CDR3 has 13 residues. The CDR3 DNA follows: TGTGCCTGGAGTCGGCAGGGGCCCGAGCCCCAGCATTTT. Its translation is CAWSRQGPEPQHF.

V gene TRBV2 combines with J gene TRBJ2-5; possibly TRBD1 for D (5 bases). CDR3 length: 13 residues. Looked up from germline, CDR1 is SNHLY and CDR2 is FYNNEI. The V end was cut by 4 bases, the J end by 3 bases, with 9 bases between. The CDR3 nucleotides read TGTGCCAGCAGTGTGGACACGAAAGAGACCCAGTACTTC. Protein product: CASSVDTKETQYF.

The rearrangement joins TRBV5-1 to TRBJ1-6, with 8 bases identical to TRBD1. The trim removed 0 bases at V and 0 bases at J, leaving 2 bases unmatched. CDR3 size: 17 residues. The germline V gene encodes CDR1 SGHRS and CDR2 YFSETQ. The chain's CDR3 is CASSLETGDSYNSPLHF. The CDR3 DNA reads TGCGCCAGCAGCTTGGAGACAGGGGACTCCTATAATTCACCCCTCCACTTT.

The chain employs TRBV19 and TRBJ2-1, with 7 bases that match TRBD1. Germline V gives CDR1 LNHDA, CDR2 SQIVND (reference sequence). The CDR3 contains 17 residues. The junction had 15 bases not matched to a gene; V was cut back by 6 bases and J by 4 bases. The CDR3 nucleotides are TGTGCCAGTAGAGACTCTAGGGGGCGATTTGGGTACAATGAGCAGTTCTTC. Translating gives CASRDSRGRFGYNEQFF. Full variable domain (remainder filled in from reference TRBV19 and TRBJ2-1): DGGITQSPKYLFRKEGQNVTLSCEQNLNHDAMYWYRQDPGQGLRLIYYSQIVNDFQKGDIAEGYSVSREKKESFPLTVTSAQKNPTAFYLCASRDSRGRFGYNEQFFGPGTRLTVL.

The rearrangement links TRBV29-1 to TRBJ1-2; possibly TRBD1 for D (5 bases). The V gene lost 8 bases and the J gene lost 8 bases, with 18 bases spanning the gap. CDR1 and CDR2 (germline): SQVTM, ANQGSEA. The CDR3 loop spans 12 amino acids. CDR3 DNA sequence: TGCAGCAGCCTAGGTCAGGGTGGAGGCTACACCTTC. It specifies CSSLGQGGGYTF.

This chain connects TRBV5-6 to TRBJ2-5, with D possibly matching TRBD2 (5 bases). The CDR3 totals 13 residues. Trimming stripped 0 bases from V and 5 bases from J, with 8 bases between. Germline V CDR1 and CDR2: SGHDT, YYEEEE. The CDR3 DNA is TGTGCCAGCAGCTTGGCGGGGAGCGAGACCCAGTACTTC. Amino acid sequence: CASSLAGSETQYF.

This chain joins TRBV19 and TRBJ1-5, with 8 bases aligning to TRBD1. The junction had 10 bases not matched to a gene; V was cut back by 5 bases and J by 4 bases. Germline V gene data show CDR1 as LNHDA and CDR2 as SQIVND (reference sequence). The CDR3 loop spans 16 amino acids. The CDR3, as DNA: TGTGCCAGTAGTTCTCGACAGGGGCTTTTGAATCAGCCCCAGCATTTT. It codes for CASSSRQGLLNQPQHF.

The gene calls are TRBV5-1 and TRBJ2-1; D perhaps matches TRBD2 (5 bases). V was shortened by 0 bases and J by 2 bases, with 9 bases between the two germline ends. Looked up from germline, CDR1 is SGHRS and CDR2 is YFSETQ. The CDR3 is made up of 15 amino acids. CDR3 nucleotide sequence: TGCGCCAGCAGCTTGGACCCCGGGACCTACAATGAGCAGTTCTTC. Translated, it gives CASSLDPGTYNEQFF.

This clone was observed a few times. V usage is TRBV11-3 and J usage is TRBJ2-5; D is possibly TRBD1 (5 bases). CDR3 length: 14 amino acids. Germline CDR1 is SGHNT and CDR2 is YENEEA. The V and J ends lost 0 bases and 2 bases respectively, with 7 bases between them. CDR3 sequence: CASSLERGQETQYF. CDR3 DNA sequence: TGTGCCAGCAGCTTAGAAAGGGGTCAAGAGACCCAGTACTTC.